These 28 T cell receptor beta chains came from one sample sequenced in a study of T cell clonotyping in hematopoietic cell transplantation. The table came from immunoSEQ multiplex PCR; TCRdb's copy has only in-frame clones and leaves some out. The repertoire holds roughly 4,600 clones, with around 19% as singletons. This specimen was PBMCs, taken 180 days after allogeneic stem cell transplant. All receptors derive from a male patient younger than 30 who had an allogeneic stem cell transplant, so the T cells may come from the graft donor. Some clones in this sample may be carry-over from other donors' samples.

The CDR3 spells CASSPPNYGYTF. The DNA of the CDR3 is TGCGCCAGCAGCCCCCCTAACTATGGCTACACCTTC. The rearrangement links TRBV23-1 to TRBJ1-2; D remains unclear. TRBV23-1 qualifies as an ORF whose function is uncertain. The V end was cut by 6 bases, the J end by 0 bases, with 5 bases between. This CDR3 spans 12 amino acids.

This chain uses TRBV30 with TRBJ1-2; TRBD1 matches at 9 bases. This CDR3 contains 13 residues. The J segment lost 4 bases and the V segment lost 3 bases, leaving 3 bases of the junction unmatched. Germline V lookup: CDR1 GTSNPN, CDR2 SVGIG (reference sequence). For the CDR3, the DNA is TGTGCCTGGAGCGTACAGGGGGCCTATGGCTACACCTTC. Its translation: CAWSVQGAYGYTF.

This clone has only a few counts. The V call is TRBV30, the J call TRBJ1-5; no clear D gene. Trimming stripped 0 bases from V and 6 bases from J, with 9 bases between. The germline CDR1 and CDR2 sequences are GTSNPN and SVGIG (reference sequence). The CDR3 totals 13 residues. CDR3 region: CAWSVLKGQPQHF. In DNA, the CDR3 is TGTGCCTGGAGTGTACTAAAGGGTCAGCCCCAGCATTTT.

The genes are TRBV7-8 and TRBJ1-2; D gene uncertain. The CDR3 is 13 amino acids. The germline V and J ends were trimmed by 5 bases and 5 bases, with 12 bases remaining between them. Germline CDR1 and CDR2: SGHVS and FQNEAQ. The CDR3 DNA reads TGTGCCAGCAGCCACCGGACTGATTATGGCTACACCTTC. This codes for CASSHRTDYGYTF.

J is TRBJ1-1 and V is TRBV30, with D unresolved. The germline V gene encodes CDR1 GTSNPN and CDR2 SVGIG (reference sequence). This CDR3 has 13 residues. Trimming removed 5 bases from V and 1 base from J, with 11 bases in between. The CDR3 DNA is TGTGCCTGGGCGTTGGGCACGAACACTGAAGCTTTCTTT. Translating it yields CAWALGTNTEAFF.

This clone has just a few counts. The chain employs TRBV28 and TRBJ2-7; 7 bases are a match to TRBD2. V gave up 7 bases and J gave up 1 base; unmatched junction bases: 4. This CDR3 spans 13 amino acids. Per germline, CDR1 MDHEN and CDR2 SYDVKM. As DNA, the CDR3 is TGTGCCAGCACCCTCGGGGGGTCCTACGAGCAGTACTTC. It yields the protein CASTLGGSYEQYF.

V usage is TRBV6-1 and J usage is TRBJ1-2; D ambiguous. Germline V gene lookup returns CDR1 MNHNS and CDR2 SASEGT. This CDR3 is built from 14 residues. V gave up 7 bases and J gave up 6 bases, with 18 bases separating them. This CDR3 is CASIKGRLGDGYTF. The CDR3, as DNA: TGTGCCAGCATAAAGGGTCGCCTTGGAGATGGCTACACCTTC.

This chain joins TRBV30 and TRBJ2-5, with D possibly being TRBD1 or TRBD2 (6 bases each). Germline V gene lookup returns CDR1 GTSNPN and CDR2 SVGIG (reference sequence). This CDR3 region has 12 residues. V lost 4 bases to trimming and J lost 5 bases, with 11 bases between them. DNA for the CDR3: TGTGCCTGGATGGGGGGCTGGGAGACCCAGTACTTC. Its translation: CAWMGGWETQYF.

The chain joins TRBV30 to TRBJ1-3; unclear D gene. Germline lookup yields CDR1 GTSNPN and CDR2 SVGIG (reference sequence). V was shortened by 3 bases and J by 0 bases, with 9 bases between the two germline ends. The CDR3 is made up of 14 amino acids. Written as DNA, the CDR3 is TGTGCCTGGAGACAGTCCCTCTCTGGAAACACCATATATTTT. Translating it yields CAWRQSLSGNTIYF.

This clone was counted a few times. V and J are TRBV6-5 and TRBJ2-5; possibly TRBD1 for D (5 bases). Germline CDR1 and CDR2: MNHEY and SVGAGI. This CDR3 region has 16 residues. Trimming stripped 0 bases from V and 4 bases from J, with 15 bases between. The DNA of the CDR3 is TGTGCCAGCAGTTACTCAGGGGCCCCCCGCGGAGAGACCCAGTACTTC. Translated, it gives CASSYSGAPRGETQYF.

This clone was observed a handful of times. The V call is TRBV6-6, the J call TRBJ2-5; D is undetermined. Germline V gene data show CDR1 as MNHNY and CDR2 as SVGAGI (reference sequence). This CDR3 has 14 amino acids. The V end was cut by 0 bases, the J end by 4 bases, with 9 bases between. The CDR3 region is CASSYSPGRETQYF. Written as DNA, the CDR3 is TGTGCCAGCAGTTACTCTCCAGGACGAGAGACCCAGTACTTC.

Note on this clone: Sequence at one end of the junction differs from germline and may be a read error. The V and J genes are TRBV9 and TRBJ1-2; TRBD1 might be the D (5 bases). CDR3 size: 12 residues. Germline V gene data show CDR1 as SGDLS and CDR2 as YYNGEE. DNA of the CDR3: TGTGCCAGCAGCCTCCGACAGCGGTACCCCTACTTC. It specifies CASSLRQRYPYF.

This clone is deemed large. The rearrangement links TRBV6-5 to TRBJ2-7, with D maybe TRBD1 (7 bases). The CDR3 loop spans 15 amino acids. Per germline, CDR1 MNHEY and CDR2 SVGAGI. V lost 2 bases to trimming and J lost 1 base, with 12 bases between them. CDR3 sequence reads: CASSYEAGGSYEQYF. The CDR3 DNA sequence: TGTGCCAGCAGTTACGAGGCAGGGGGGTCCTACGAGCAGTACTTC.

The V gene is TRBV30, the J gene TRBJ1-2; 8 bases line up with TRBD1. The CDR3 covers 15 residues. Germline V CDR1 and CDR2: GTSNPN, SVGIG (reference sequence). Trimming removed 2 bases from V and 6 bases from J; junction bases left unmatched: 11. CDR3 amino acids: CAWSTPDREAHGYTF. DNA for the CDR3: TGTGCCTGGAGTACCCCGGACAGGGAGGCTCATGGCTACACCTTC.

CDR3 DNA sequence: TGTGCCAGCATAGTTTGGGGTTCATTATCCTACGAGCAGTACTTC. Its protein product is CASIVWGSLSYEQYF. This chain links TRBV5-6 with TRBJ2-5; D not resolved. The J call may be mistaken, given a closer DNA end match to TRBJ2-7. The CDR3 loop spans 15 amino acids. The germline gives CDR1 SGHDT, CDR2 YYEEEE.

The chain is built from TRBV5-4 and TRBJ2-7; TRBD1 might be the D (6 bases). CDR3 length: 13 amino acids. CDR1 is SGHNT, CDR2 YYREEE, per germline (reference sequence). V was pared by 2 bases and J by 2 bases, with 8 bases between. CDR3 residues: CASSFGQTYEQYF. For the CDR3, the DNA is TGTGCCAGCAGCTTCGGACAGACCTACGAGCAGTACTTC.

The chain employs TRBV30 and TRBJ2-7, with D perhaps TRBD1 or TRBD2 (6 bases each). This CDR3 is built from 13 residues. Germline CDR1 GTSNPN, CDR2 SVGIG (reference sequence). Trimming pared 4 bases from V and 6 bases from J, leaving 16 bases between. The CDR3 region is CAWIQGLTSEQYF. Written as DNA, the CDR3 is TGTGCCTGGATACAGGGACTTACGTCCGAGCAGTACTTC.

This clone was picked up a small number of times. The chain combines TRBV4-2 with TRBJ2-7; 9 bases map to TRBD2. The CDR3 consists of 16 residues. After removal of 0 bases from V and 4 bases from J, the junction contained 7 bases not matched to a gene. Germline CDR1 and CDR2: LGHNA and YNFKEQ. DNA for the CDR3: TGTGCCAGCAGCCAAGACGGCAGCGGGGGGCAATACGAGCAGTACTTC. Translating it yields CASSQDGSGGQYEQYF.

Only a few counts were recorded for this clone. The chain links TRBV4-1 to TRBJ1-1, with D possibly being TRBD1 (6 bases). Trimming took off 5 bases at V and 7 bases at J, with 14 bases between the two ends. The CDR3 is made up of 13 amino acids. CDR1 is MGHRA, CDR2 YSYEKL, per germline. This chain's CDR3 is CASSGMGASEAFF. The CDR3 bases are TGCGCCAGCAGCGGCATGGGGGCGAGTGAAGCTTTCTTT.

Within the sample, this clone is large. CDR3: CASSIGLNSYEQYF. Here the CDR3 DNA reads TGTGCCAGTAGTATTGGATTAAACTCCTACGAGCAGTACTTC. This rearrangement joins TRBV19 to TRBJ2-7; D gene uncertain. V was pared by 3 bases and J by 0 bases, with 9 bases between. Germline CDR1 reads LNHDA; CDR2 reads SQIVND (reference sequence). The CDR3 is made up of 14 amino acids.

This clone was seen a handful of times. This sequence joins TRBV10-3 and TRBJ2-1; no reliable D call. The CDR3 sequence is 12 residues long. Per germline, CDR1 ENHRY and CDR2 SYGVKD. DNA of the CDR3: TGTGCTTCAGCCCAACAACACAATGAGCAGTTCTTC. Amino acid sequence: CASAQQHNEQFF.

The V call is TRBV30, the J call TRBJ1-2; possibly TRBD1 for D (5 bases). Trimming left V 7 bases short and J 6 bases short, with 9 bases between. Germline V CDR1 and CDR2: GTSNPN, SVGIG (reference sequence). The CDR3 has 10 amino acids. CDR3 region: CALMGDGYTF. The DNA of the CDR3 is TGTGCCTTGATGGGGGATGGCTACACCTTC.

J is TRBJ1-6 and V is TRBV5-8, with D unresolved. CDR3 length: 14 amino acids. V lost 0 bases to trimming and J lost 8 bases, with 9 bases between them. Germline lookup yields CDR1 SGHTS and CDR2 YDEGEE. The CDR3 here is CASSLVGFDSPLHF. The DNA of the CDR3 is TGTGCCAGCAGCTTGGTGGGTTTCGATTCACCCCTCCACTTT.

This clone is medium-sized by share. The CDR3, as DNA: TGTGCCAGCACCCAAAGGACGGGCCCCTGGGAGCAGTACTTC. It translates to CASTQRTGPWEQYF. The V gene is TRBV6-1, the J gene TRBJ2-7; D gene uncertain. CDR3 length: 14 amino acids. V lost 7 bases and J 7 bases, leaving 20 bases between the germline ends. Germline V CDR1 and CDR2: MNHNS, SASEGT.

The rearrangement joins TRBV7-6 to TRBJ1-6; 10 positions match TRBD1. CDR3 length equals 14 residues. V lost 5 bases and J lost 11; bases outside the gene matches: 6. Germline CDR1 and CDR2: SGHVS and FNYEAQ. The CDR3 sequence: CASSAGTGVPPLHF. CDR3 DNA sequence: TGTGCCAGCAGCGCCGGGACAGGGGTTCCACCCCTCCACTTT.

In its sample, this clone was seen a few times. This sequence joins TRBV6-5 and TRBJ2-3, with D perhaps being TRBD1 or TRBD2 (5 bases each). CDR3 length equals 15 residues. Per germline, CDR1 MNHEY and CDR2 SVGAGI. The ends were cut back, 4 bases at V and 2 bases at J, with 13 bases in the middle. Written as DNA, the CDR3 is TGTGCCAGCAGTTCCGGGACGGCGAACACAGATACGCAGTATTTT. Its protein is CASSSGTANTDTQYF.

The chain is built from TRBV7-9 and TRBJ1-6, with 9 bases fitting TRBD1. There are 15 residues in the CDR3. The junction had 2 bases not matched to a gene; V was cut back by 3 bases and J by 5 bases. Looked up from germline, CDR1 is SEHNR and CDR2 is FQNEAQ (reference sequence). The CDR3 bases are TGTGCCAGCAGCTTGGGACAGGGTGATAATTCACCCCTCCACTTT. This gives the protein CASSLGQGDNSPLHF. The full variable domain, its missing parts supplied by reference TRBV7-9 and TRBJ1-6, is DTGVSQNPRHKITKRGQNVTFRCDPISEHNRLYWYRQTLGQGPEFLTYFQNEAQLEKSRLLSDRFSAERPKGSFSTLEIQRTEQGDSAMYLCASSLGQGDNSPLHFGNGTRLTVT.

The CDR3 coding sequence is TGTGCCTGGAATCTTCCAGGGAACTACGAGCAGTACTTC. Amino acid sequence: CAWNLPGNYEQYF. This rearrangement joins TRBV30 to TRBJ2-7, with D possibly being TRBD1 (5 bases). V was pared by 4 bases and J by 3 bases, with 13 bases between. The CDR3 totals 13 residues. Per germline, CDR1 GTSNPN and CDR2 SVGIG (reference sequence).